The 15 T cell receptor beta chains below all came from one sample that was sequenced in a study of T cells expressing NK-cell markers. TCRdb re-called the 5' RACE reads and gives one entry per CDR3 protein, without DNA. This sample contains roughly 160,000 distinct CDR3 sequences. The sample comprised blood T cells: a sorted CD56 or NKG2C T cell subset, CD4+ or CD8+ T cells, or bulk PBMC T cells (not recorded which). These receptors originate from a woman between 18 and 75 years old in good health.

The chain is built from TRBV28 and TRBJ2-7; no DNA is available, so the TRBD2 call from TCRdb remains unchecked. There are 19 residues in the CDR3. The germline CDR1 and CDR2 sequences are MDHEN and SYDVKM. The CDR3 reads CASSLPWGSGRSPTYEQYF.

CDR3 amino acids: CASSRRLAGSGETQYF. V and J are TRBV14 and TRBJ2-5; TCRdb's assignment of TRBD2 cannot be checked, as there is no DNA. The CDR3 consists of 16 residues. Germline CDR1 SGHDN, CDR2 FVKESK.

The chain couples TRBV20-1 to TRBJ2-5. The CDR3 is made up of 11 amino acids. The V gene's germline CDR1 is DFQATT and CDR2 SNEGSKA (reference sequence). CDR3 region: CSLNLQETQYF.

The chain has TRBV11-3 and TRBJ2-1; TCRdb's D call of TRBD1 is untestable without DNA. Germline assignment: CDR1 SGHNT and CDR2 YENEEA. CDR3 size: 14 residues. The CDR3 loop is CASSLGGRWSEQFF.

The chain has TRBV12-3 or TRBV12-4 and TRBJ2-7; the TCRdb D gene call, TRBD1, has no DNA to confirm it. The CDR3 spans 12 residues. The CDR3: CASSAPPGEQYF.

This chain uses TRBV29-1 with TRBJ2-2. Germline V gene lookup returns CDR1 SQVTM and CDR2 ANQGSEA. The CDR3 has 11 amino acids. Here the CDR3 reads CSVGGAGELFF.

The chain links TRBV7-2 to TRBJ2-4; TCRdb returns TRBD1, unconfirmable since there is no DNA. Germline CDR1 reads SGHTA; CDR2 reads FQGNSA. The CDR3 covers 16 residues. The CDR3 sequence: CASSLHSGIAKNIQYF.

The chain couples TRBV9 to TRBJ1-3; the TRBD1 assignment by TCRdb is unverifiable without DNA. The CDR3 length is 15 residues. Germline V gene lookup returns CDR1 SGDLS and CDR2 YYNGEE. This chain's CDR3 is CASSYQGADGNTIYF.

The rearrangement uses TRBV7-9 and TRBJ1-5; the TRBD1 assignment by TCRdb is unverifiable without DNA. The CDR3 length is 15 residues. Germline V gives CDR1 SEHNR, CDR2 FQNEAQ (reference sequence). CDR3 sequence: CASSSGTGAYQPQHF.

This chain joins TRBV29-1 and TRBJ2-5; as DNA is missing, the TRBD2 call by TCRdb cannot be tested. The CDR3 covers 16 residues. Per the germline V gene, CDR1 is SQVTM and CDR2 is ANQGSEA. CDR3 region: CSVGWREGPWGETQYF.

The chain carries TRBV12-3 or TRBV12-4 and TRBJ1-2; TCRdb proposes TRBD1, but this gene call is untestable without DNA. CDR3 length: 13 residues. This CDR3 is CASSPGDLGGYTF.

This sequence joins TRBV7-3 and TRBJ1-4; TCRdb proposes TRBD1, but this gene call is untestable without DNA. Looked up from germline, CDR1 is SGHTA and CDR2 is FQGTGA. The CDR3 is 17 residues long. This chain's CDR3 is CASSLTPGGALGEKLFF.

The CDR3 loop reads CASSESVYGYTF. This sequence joins TRBV6-1 and TRBJ1-2. Germline lookup yields CDR1 MNHNS and CDR2 SASEGT. The CDR3 totals 12 residues.

This chain connects TRBV20-1 to TRBJ1-1; TCRdb outputs TRBD1, but without DNA this stays unchecked. The germline CDR1 and CDR2 sequences are DFQATT and SNEGSKA (reference sequence). This CDR3 contains 12 residues. CDR3 region: CSAPGDGTEAFF.

The V and J genes are TRBV5-1 and TRBJ1-2; lacking DNA, the TRBD1 call made by TCRdb goes unchecked. The CDR3 is 15 residues long. Per germline, CDR1 SGHRS and CDR2 YFSETQ. The CDR3: CASSLVLGSPYGYTF.